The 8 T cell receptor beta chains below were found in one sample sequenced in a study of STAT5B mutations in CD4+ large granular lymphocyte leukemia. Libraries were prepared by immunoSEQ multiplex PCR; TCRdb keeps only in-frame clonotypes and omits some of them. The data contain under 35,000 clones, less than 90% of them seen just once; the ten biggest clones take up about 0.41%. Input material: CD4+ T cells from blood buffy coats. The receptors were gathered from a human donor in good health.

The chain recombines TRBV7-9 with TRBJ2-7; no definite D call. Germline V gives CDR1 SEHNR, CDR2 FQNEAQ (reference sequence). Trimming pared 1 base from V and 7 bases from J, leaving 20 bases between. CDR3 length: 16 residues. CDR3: CASSLVYGVYESEQYF. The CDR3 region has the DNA TGTGCCAGCAGCTTAGTTTATGGGGTCTACGAGTCGGAGCAGTACTTC.

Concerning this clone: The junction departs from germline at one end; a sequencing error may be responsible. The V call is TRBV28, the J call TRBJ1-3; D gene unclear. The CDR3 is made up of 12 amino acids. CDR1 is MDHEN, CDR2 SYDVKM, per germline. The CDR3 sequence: CASGFSGNTIYF. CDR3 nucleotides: TGTGCCAGCGGTTTCTCTGGAAACACCATATATTTT. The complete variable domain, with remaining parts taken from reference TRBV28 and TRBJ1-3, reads DVKVTQSSRYLVKRTGEKVFLECVQDMDHENMFWYRQDPGLGLRLIYFSYDVKMKEKGDIPEGYSVSREKKERFSLILESASTNQTSMYLCASGFSGNTIYFGEGSWLTVV.

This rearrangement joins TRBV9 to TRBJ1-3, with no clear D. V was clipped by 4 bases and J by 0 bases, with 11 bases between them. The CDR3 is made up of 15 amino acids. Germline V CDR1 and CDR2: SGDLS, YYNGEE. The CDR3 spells CASSPRGLSGNTIYF. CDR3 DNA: TGTGCCAGCAGCCCCCGCGGCCTCTCTGGAAACACCATATATTTT.

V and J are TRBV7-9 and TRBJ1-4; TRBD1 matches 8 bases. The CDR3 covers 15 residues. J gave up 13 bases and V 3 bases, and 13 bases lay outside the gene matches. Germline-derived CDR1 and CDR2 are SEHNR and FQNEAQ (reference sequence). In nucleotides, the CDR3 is TGTGCCAGCAGCTTGGGACAGGTTGGCGGAGAAGGACTGTTTTTT. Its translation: CASSLGQVGGEGLFF.

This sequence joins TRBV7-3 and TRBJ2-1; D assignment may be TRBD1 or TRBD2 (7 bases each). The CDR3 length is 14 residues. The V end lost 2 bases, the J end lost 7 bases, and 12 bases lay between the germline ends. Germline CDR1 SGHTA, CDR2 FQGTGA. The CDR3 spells CASSLAGGGNEQFF. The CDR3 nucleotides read TGTGCCAGCAGCTTAGCAGGGGGGGGGAATGAGCAGTTCTTC.

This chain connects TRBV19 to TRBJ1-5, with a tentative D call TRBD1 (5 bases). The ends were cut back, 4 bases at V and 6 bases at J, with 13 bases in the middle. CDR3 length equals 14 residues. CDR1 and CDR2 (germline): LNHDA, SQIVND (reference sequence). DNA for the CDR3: TGTGCCAGTAGTAAGGGGAATCAGGGTCAGCCCCAGCATTTT. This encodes CASSKGNQGQPQHF.

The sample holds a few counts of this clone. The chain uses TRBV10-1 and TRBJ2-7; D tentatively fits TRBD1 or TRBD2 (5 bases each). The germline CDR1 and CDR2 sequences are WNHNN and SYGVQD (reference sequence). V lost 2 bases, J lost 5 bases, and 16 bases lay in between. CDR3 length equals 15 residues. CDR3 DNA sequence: TGCGCCAGCAGTGAGGGCTTGGGGGTCGGGGACGAGCAGTACTTC. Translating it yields CASSEGLGVGDEQYF.

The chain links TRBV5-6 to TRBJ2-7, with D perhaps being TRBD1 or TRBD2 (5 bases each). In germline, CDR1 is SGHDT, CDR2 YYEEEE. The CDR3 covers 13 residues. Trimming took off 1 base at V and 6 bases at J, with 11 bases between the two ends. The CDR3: CASSLYPGAEQYF. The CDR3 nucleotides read TGTGCCAGCAGCTTGTACCCCGGGGCCGAGCAGTACTTC.